This TCR beta chain was identified in a study of control samples from healthy donors and cancer patients. Using immunoSEQ multiplex PCR, the repertoire was profiled, and TCRdb retains in-frame clones only, with some absent. Among approximately 120,000 clones listed, more than 75% were seen once. Looked up from germline, CDR1 is LNHDA and CDR2 is SQIVND (reference sequence). CDR3 length equals 17 residues. The V and J ends lost 3 bases and 0 bases respectively, with 14 bases between them. This TCR derives from a young man in good health. The sequencing input was blood. This chain uses TRBV19 with TRBJ2-2; either TRBD1 or TRBD2 may fit D (6 bases each). CDR3 amino acids: CASSIRWGAPNTGELFF. In nucleotides, the CDR3 is TGTGCCAGTAGTATTAGGTGGGGGGCTCCGAACACCGGGGAGCTGTTTTTT.